These 31 T cell receptor beta chains came from one sample sequenced in a study of cytomegalovirus exposure and HLA in healthy donors. The repertoire was sequenced with immunoSEQ multiplex PCR; TCRdb's copy has only in-frame clones and lacks some. The data show some 130,000 clones, with 70% to 85% seen just once and 25% to 30% held by the top ten. The sample consisted of PBMCs. Receptor source: a man aged 30-40 years in good health and CMV-seropositive.

This clone was observed at least ten times. The V and J genes are TRBV9 and TRBJ2-7, with D possibly matching TRBD2 (6 bases). Trimming removed 0 bases at V and 9 bases at J, with 13 bases between. From germline, CDR1 is SGDLS and CDR2 YYNGEE. The CDR3 has 13 residues. CDR3 DNA sequence: TGTGCCAGCAGCGTAGGGGACTCTACCTGGCAGTACTTC. It is translated as CASSVGDSTWQYF.

The chain is built from TRBV2 and TRBJ2-1; 8 bases match TRBD2. Unmatched junction bases numbered 6, after V lost 1 base and J lost 1 base. Germline-derived CDR1 and CDR2 are SNHLY and FYNNEI. This CDR3 region has 17 residues. The CDR3 here is CASSEVRAGVSYNEQFF. The DNA of the CDR3 is TGTGCCAGCAGTGAAGTACGAGCGGGAGTGTCCTACAATGAGCAGTTCTTC.

This chain connects TRBV7-9 to TRBJ1-3; tentatively, D is TRBD1 (5 bases). The germline gives CDR1 SEHNR, CDR2 FQNEAQ (reference sequence). V was pared by 4 bases and J by 4 bases, with 14 bases between. This CDR3 comprises 15 residues. In DNA, the CDR3 is TGTGCCAGCAGCTACGTATGGGGCCTCGGAAACACCATATATTTT. As protein: CASSYVWGLGNTIYF. Looking up the rest from reference TRBV7-9 and TRBJ1-3 gives the full variable domain: DTGVSQNPRHKITKRGQNVTFRCDPISEHNRLYWYRQTLGQGPEFLTYFQNEAQLEKSRLLSDRFSAERPKGSFSTLEIQRTEQGDSAMYLCASSYVWGLGNTIYFGEGSWLTVV.

The chain is built from TRBV7-2 and TRBJ2-2, with TRBD1 identical over 7 bases. This CDR3 spans 17 amino acids. The J segment lost 1 base and the V segment lost 4 bases, leaving 9 bases of the junction unmatched. CDR1 and CDR2 from the germline V gene are SGHTA and FQGNSA. This chain's CDR3 is CASSWPTGKKNTGELFF. The CDR3, as DNA: TGTGCCAGCAGCTGGCCGACAGGGAAAAAGAACACCGGGGAGCTGTTTTTT.

V is TRBV27 and J is TRBJ1-5; D unclear. V was clipped by 5 bases and J by 0 bases, with 5 bases between them. The CDR3 has 13 residues. Germline V gene data show CDR1 as MNHEY and CDR2 as SMNVEV (reference sequence). CDR3 sequence: CASSVLSNQPQHF. The CDR3 DNA is TGTGCCAGCAGTGTACTTAGCAATCAGCCCCAGCATTTT.

This chain links TRBV2 with TRBJ2-1, with 12 bases aligning to TRBD2. Germline V gene data show CDR1 as SNHLY and CDR2 as FYNNEI. This CDR3 is built from 15 residues. V was pared by 6 bases and J by 4 bases, with 4 bases of the junction left unmatched. CDR3 region: CASSSGTSGYNEQFF. The CDR3 DNA sequence: TGTGCCAGCAGCAGTGGGACTAGCGGGTACAATGAGCAGTTCTTC.

This clone showed up just a few times. This sequence joins TRBV25-1 and TRBJ2-1, with 7 bases aligning to TRBD2. The CDR3 contains 15 residues. J was trimmed by 6 bases and V by 3 bases; bases with no gene match: 8. The germline V gene encodes CDR1 MGHDK and CDR2 SYGVNS. The CDR3 DNA reads as TGTGCCAGCAGTGATCCCTTGCGGGAGATCAATGAGCAGTTCTTC. This encodes CASSDPLREINEQFF.

This chain links TRBV6-4 with TRBJ2-1; 7 bases line up with TRBD2. Germline V gene sequence: CDR1 MRHNA, CDR2 SNTAGT. CDR3 length equals 15 residues. With V trimmed by 4 bases and J by 2 bases, 5 bases remained unmatched. The CDR3 DNA reads TGTGCCAGCAGTGCTAGCGGTATGCCCTACAATGAGCAGTTCTTC. Protein sequence: CASSASGMPYNEQFF.

This clone was counted at least ten times. The chain joins TRBV4-1 to TRBJ2-1; 13 nucleotides align to TRBD2. The CDR3 has 13 residues. The V gene end was trimmed by 10 bases and the J gene end by 7 bases; junction bases not matched to a gene: 4. Germline V CDR1 and CDR2: MGHRA, YSYEKL. For the CDR3, the DNA is TGCGCCATCGGGACTAGCGGGGCAAATGAGCAGTTCTTC. The encoded protein is CAIGTSGANEQFF.

This clone appeared a few times. This chain uses TRBV19 with TRBJ2-7; 7 nucleotides line up with TRBD1. V was clipped by 2 bases and J by 2 bases; unmatched bases: 3. The CDR3 is 14 amino acids. The germline gives CDR1 LNHDA, CDR2 SQIVND (reference sequence). This CDR3 reads CASSIRDRTYEQYF. DNA of the CDR3: TGTGCCAGTAGTATACGGGACAGAACCTACGAGCAGTACTTC. The variable domain in full, completed from reference TRBV19 and TRBJ2-7, reads DGGITQSPKYLFRKEGQNVTLSCEQNLNHDAMYWYRQDPGQGLRLIYYSQIVNDFQKGDIAEGYSVSREKKESFPLTVTSAQKNPTAFYLCASSIRDRTYEQYFGPGTRLTVT.

The V call is TRBV15, the J call TRBJ2-3, with TRBD2 matching 8 bases. The CDR3 is 16 residues long. J was trimmed by 3 bases and V by 5 bases; bases with no gene match: 10. Looked up from germline, CDR1 is LNHNV and CDR2 is YYDKDF (reference sequence). In DNA, the CDR3 is TGTGCCACCAGCCCAGGACTAGCCCCAGGAACAGATACGCAGTATTTT. It codes for CATSPGLAPGTDTQYF.

This clone was seen once. The V gene is TRBV7-9, the J gene TRBJ2-7; 8 bases match TRBD2. Germline CDR1 reads SEHNR; CDR2 reads FQNEAQ (reference sequence). This CDR3 is 15 amino acids long. The trim removed 2 bases at V and 8 bases at J, leaving 11 bases unmatched. The CDR3 DNA is TGTGCCAGCAGCTTACCCAGGGGACTAGAAGGGAAGCAGTACTTC. This translates into CASSLPRGLEGKQYF.

This clone was seen a handful of times. The chain combines TRBV18 with TRBJ2-7, with a weak D call TRBD1 (5 bases). Germline V gene data show CDR1 as KGHSH and CDR2 as LQKENI. CDR3 length: 12 residues. V dropped 6 bases and J dropped 6 bases, with 12 bases sitting between them. CDR3: CASSSGQLEQYF. The CDR3 DNA sequence: TGTGCCAGCTCCTCCGGACAACTCGAGCAGTACTTC.

The CDR3 bases are TGTGCCAGCAGCCCTAACAGGGGACCTAATGAAAAACTGTTTTTT. Protein: CASSPNRGPNEKLFF. This chain uses TRBV2 with TRBJ1-4; 7 positions match TRBD1. There are 15 residues in the CDR3. CDR1 is SNHLY and CDR2 is FYNNEI in the germline V gene. The junction had 7 bases not matched to a gene; V was cut back by 6 bases and J by 3 bases.

The chain employs TRBV5-1 and TRBJ2-1; 7 bases fit TRBD2. The CDR3 extends over 16 amino acids. Trimming at V came to 6 bases and at J to 4 bases, leaving 13 bases not matched to a gene. Germline values: CDR1 SGHRS, CDR2 YFSETQ. CDR3 region: CASNYARGGEYNEQFF. As DNA, the CDR3 is TGCGCCAGCAACTACGCACGCGGGGGAGAATACAATGAGCAGTTCTTC.

This chain joins TRBV5-1 and TRBJ2-1, with a weak D call TRBD2 (8 bases). CDR1 and CDR2 (germline): SGHRS, YFSETQ. This CDR3 contains 15 residues. Trimming pared 5 bases from V and 5 bases from J, leaving 17 bases between. DNA of the CDR3: TGCGCCAGCAGAAGGGGGCGGGGGGTGGACAATGAGCAGTTCTTC. This translates into CASRRGRGVDNEQFF.

The chain is built from TRBV7-3 and TRBJ2-2; 9 bases are a match to TRBD2. The CDR3 has 15 residues. Germline values: CDR1 SGHTA, CDR2 FQGTGA. The V gene end was trimmed by 2 bases and the J gene end by 5 bases; junction bases not matched to a gene: 3. CDR3 sequence (DNA): TGTGCCAGCAGCTTAGTGGCGGGAGGGACCGGGGAGCTGTTTTTT. It yields the protein CASSLVAGGTGELFF.

CDR3 protein: CASSRPGTGMNTEAFF. CDR3 coding DNA: TGTGCCAGTAGTAGACCCGGGACAGGAATGAACACTGAAGCTTTCTTT. The chain links TRBV19 to TRBJ1-1; 8 bases map to TRBD1. CDR1 and CDR2 from the germline V gene are LNHDA and SQIVND (reference sequence). The CDR3 sequence is 16 residues long. V lost 4 bases to trimming and J lost 0 bases; unmatched junction nucleotides: 7.

The V and J genes are TRBV29-1 and TRBJ1-6; tentative D call: TRBD1 (6 bases). In germline, CDR1 is SQVTM, CDR2 ANQGSEA. This CDR3 is 18 amino acids long. Trimming stripped 4 bases from V and 15 bases from J, with 34 bases between. As DNA, the CDR3 is TGCAGCGTTGGGGGGACGGCAGGGGCAAAGTTAATCCTGTGTTTCCTCCACTTT. As protein: CSVGGTAGAKLILCFLHF.

The chain uses TRBV18 and TRBJ2-3; no clear D. This CDR3 contains 12 residues. V was pared by 3 bases and J by 3 bases, with 4 bases between. Germline loops: CDR1 KGHSH, CDR2 LQKENI. Written as DNA, the CDR3 is TGTGCCAGCTCACCGAGGACAGATACGCAGTATTTT. This encodes CASSPRTDTQYF.

The chain joins TRBV5-4 to TRBJ2-7, with D perhaps TRBD2 (7 bases). Germline assignment: CDR1 SGHNT and CDR2 YYREEE (reference sequence). The CDR3 length is 14 residues. With 1 base removed from V and 4 bases from J, the gap between germline ends came to 12 bases. The CDR3 is CASSLIGGAYEQYF. The CDR3, as DNA: TGTGCCAGCAGCTTGATAGGGGGGGCTTACGAGCAGTACTTC.

The chain recombines TRBV9 with TRBJ2-3, with 8 bases matching TRBD2. Germline-derived CDR1 and CDR2 are SGDLS and YYNGEE. This CDR3 comprises 17 residues. Losses at the gene ends were 0 bases for V and 0 bases for J; bases not matched to a gene: 6. CDR3 DNA: TGTGCCAGCAGCGTAGAACCAGCGGGGGCGAGCACAGATACGCAGTATTTT. It encodes CASSVEPAGASTDTQYF.

This clone has a handful of counts. The chain links TRBV29-1 to TRBJ1-1; a weak D match, TRBD1 (6 bases). V shed 7 bases and J shed 0 bases, with 12 bases lying between them. CDR3 length: 13 amino acids. Per the germline V gene, CDR1 is SQVTM and CDR2 is ANQGSEA. CDR3 region: CSARDTMNTEAFF. The CDR3 region has the DNA TGCAGCGCCCGGGACACGATGAACACTGAAGCTTTCTTT. Variable domain in full (rest from reference TRBV29-1 and TRBJ1-1): SAVISQKPSRDICQRGTSLTIQCQVDSQVTMMFWYRQQPGQSLTLIATANQGSEATYESGFVIDKFPISRPNLTFSTLTVSNMSPEDSSIYLCSARDTMNTEAFFGQGTRLTVV.

The V call is TRBV7-6, the J call TRBJ2-3; tentative D call: TRBD2 (6 bases). Germline CDR1 and CDR2: SGHVS and FNYEAQ. This CDR3 is built from 16 residues. V dropped 4 bases and J dropped 0 bases, with 14 bases sitting between them. The DNA of the CDR3 is TGTGCCAGCAGCTCGGAGGGCAGACCTAGCACAGATACGCAGTATTTT. This sequence encodes CASSSEGRPSTDTQYF.

This chain uses TRBV4-3 with TRBJ2-1, with D perhaps TRBD1 (6 bases). Trimming cost V 0 bases and J 5 bases, with 20 bases left between them. CDR3 size: 18 residues. The germline V gene has CDR1 LGHNA and CDR2 YSLEER. The CDR3 nucleotides read TGCGCCAGCAGCCAAGAGCGGTTCCAGGGGACGGGTAACAATGAGCAGTTCTTC. Translated: CASSQERFQGTGNNEQFF.

This chain connects TRBV5-1 to TRBJ1-2; 7 nucleotides agree with TRBD1. Germline trimming cut 0 bases from V and 5 bases from J; bases unmatched to any gene: 4. The CDR3 loop spans 14 amino acids. Germline assignment: CDR1 SGHRS and CDR2 YFSETQ. CDR3 loop: CASSLAGTAYGYTF. In DNA form, the CDR3 reads TGCGCCAGCAGCTTGGCCGGGACAGCTTATGGCTACACCTTC.

The V gene is TRBV7-9, the J gene TRBJ1-1, with unresolved D. Germline assignment: CDR1 SEHNR and CDR2 FQNEAQ (reference sequence). V was shortened by 5 bases and J by 1 base, with 11 bases between the two germline ends. The CDR3 covers 14 residues. CDR3 sequence: CASSKEAGNTEAFF. CDR3 nucleotide sequence: TGTGCCAGCAGCAAAGAGGCGGGGAACACTGAAGCTTTCTTT.

CDR3 DNA sequence: TGTGCCAGCTCCGTTTTGAGGGGGACCGGGGAGCTGTTTTTT. Translation: CASSVLRGTGELFF. The chain couples TRBV7-6 to TRBJ2-2; possible D gene TRBD1, 6 bases. There are 14 residues in the CDR3. Per germline, CDR1 SGHVS and CDR2 FNYEAQ. V lost 8 bases and J 5 bases, leaving 15 bases between the germline ends. The whole variable domain, remainder taken from reference TRBV7-6 and TRBJ2-2, is GAGVSQSPRYKVTKRGQDVALRCDPISGHVSLYWYRQALGQGPEFLTYFNYEAQQDKSGLPNDRFSAERPEGSISTLTIQRTEQRDSAMYRCASSVLRGTGELFFGEGSRLTVL.

The chain has TRBV9 and TRBJ1-1, with D perhaps matching TRBD1 (5 bases). The CDR3 is 12 residues long. Germline CDR1 and CDR2: SGDLS and YYNGEE. With 3 bases removed from V and 7 bases from J, the gap between germline ends came to 10 bases. The DNA of the CDR3 is TGTGCCAGCAGCGGGGGAGGGGATGAAGCTTTCTTT. This encodes CASSGGGDEAFF. Looking up the rest from reference TRBV9 and TRBJ1-1 gives the full variable domain: DSGVTQTPKHLITATGQRVTLRCSPRSGDLSVYWYQQSLDQGLQFLIQYYNGEERAKGNILERFSAQQFPDLHSELNLSSLELGDSALYFCASSGGGDEAFFGQGTRLTVV.

The chain uses TRBV6-6 and TRBJ1-2, with 9 bases lining up with TRBD1. Germline-derived CDR1 and CDR2 are MNHNY and SVGAGI (reference sequence). This CDR3 is built from 15 residues. The V gene end was trimmed by 2 bases and the J gene end by 9 bases; junction bases not matched to a gene: 10. CDR3 in amino acids: CASSYGTGYQTRYTF. CDR3 DNA: TGTGCCAGCAGTTACGGGACAGGGTATCAAACGCGCTACACCTTC.

This clone came up once. Here the CDR3 reads CASSRYRGEETQYF. In DNA, the CDR3 is TGTGCCAGCAGCCGATACAGGGGGGAAGAGACCCAGTACTTC. V and J are TRBV11-2 and TRBJ2-5, with 8 bases aligning to TRBD1. V trimming: 5 bases; J trimming: 3 bases; junction bases outside the gene matches: 5. CDR3 size: 14 residues. Germline V CDR1 and CDR2: SGHAT, FQNNGV.